Included here is one T cell receptor beta chain sequence, with context. Antigen: not known. The data were taken from a study of vaccination and CD4 T cells after COVID-19. This CDR3 is 14 amino acids long. Trimming shortened V by 2 bases and J by 1 base, and 6 bases separated the two germline ends. Germline V gives CDR1 SGHVS, CDR2 FNYEAQ. The treatment is: approximately 11-day PBMC culture with coronavirus spike peptide pools or control peptides (ViraFEST assay). An Oncomine TCR Beta short-read assay was used to sequence the DNA from cultured CD4+ T cells. TCRdb fed the PCR reads into MiXCR, producing one record per CDR3 protein. The sample has over 12,000 distinct CDR3 sequences; roughly half are singletons.

V is TRBV7-6 and J is TRBJ2-1; D is unclear. Here the sequenced sample was cultured CD4+ T cells from blood, taken after SARS-CoV-2 vaccination. This TCR came from a human donor with COVID-19. CDR3 loop: CASSLSGSYNEQFF. CDR3 sequence (DNA): TGTGCCAGCAGCTTATCCGGTTCCTACAATGAGCAGTTCTTC.